This T cell receptor beta chain derives from a study of T cell responses to AZD1222 COVID-19 vaccine. The table came from immunoSEQ multiplex PCR; TCRdb's copy has only in-frame clones and leaves some out. The table has approximately 150,000 clones, more than 90% seen once. Study results and limitations: Clonal diversity was possibly underestimated, and white British individuals and females predominated among donors.

Deletions cut 4 bases from V and 3 bases from J, with 18 bases between. This CDR3 is built from 16 residues. Germline CDR1 and CDR2: LNHDA and SQIVND (reference sequence). For this clone: Its target is unknown.

The sequencing here drew on peripheral blood, taken 28 days after the second AZD1222 dose. The rearrangement uses TRBV19 and TRBJ2-5; D remains unclear. The TCR was taken from an adult who received the AZD1222 COVID-19 vaccine. In nucleotides, the CDR3 is TGTGCCAGTAGTAAATCCCGCAGGTTACCCGAAGAGACCCAGTACTTC. Encoded protein: CASSKSRRLPEETQYF.